What follows are 11 T cell receptor beta chains derived from one specimen sequenced in a study of technical replicates of blood from a few donors. TCRdb's copy holds only in-frame clones and misses some; the assay was immunoSEQ multiplex PCR. The sample carries more than 80,000 clones, 90% to 98% recorded once. Material: T cells isolated from PBMCs. The receptors stem from a human donor in good health.

The chain recombines TRBV7-2 with TRBJ2-5, with D possibly being TRBD2 (6 bases). CDR1 is SGHTA, CDR2 FQGNSA, per germline. CDR3 length equals 15 residues. Trimming took off 5 bases at V and 8 bases at J, with 21 bases between the two ends. The CDR3 is CASSLQSGEGDTQYF. Written as DNA, the CDR3 is TGTGCCAGCAGCCTACAGTCGGGGGAAGGGGATACCCAGTACTTC.

The chain combines TRBV2 with TRBJ2-3, with TRBD1 matching over 7 bases. CDR1 and CDR2 from the germline V gene are SNHLY and FYNNEI. The V and J ends lost 6 bases and 2 bases, in that order; junction bases with no gene match: 2. CDR3 length: 13 amino acids. The CDR3 DNA follows: TGTGCCAGCAGGGACAGGAACACAGATACGCAGTATTTT. Translating gives CASRDRNTDTQYF.

The chain uses TRBV27 and TRBJ2-5, with D perhaps TRBD1 (6 bases). The end of the DNA is better explained by TRBJ2-7, so the J call may be wrong. CDR3 length equals 14 residues. In germline, CDR1 is MNHEY, CDR2 SMNVEV (reference sequence). This CDR3 reads CASSPQGPHYEQYF. The CDR3 DNA follows: TGTGCCAGCAGTCCGCAGGGGCCACACTACGAGCAGTACTTC.

The chain links TRBV6-1 to TRBJ1-1, with 9 positions matching TRBD1. The V segment lost 2 bases and the J segment 11 bases; nucleotides outside the gene matches: 15. The CDR3 extends over 16 amino acids. Germline V gives CDR1 MNHNS, CDR2 SASEGT. The CDR3 loop is CASSEYDRGGSERAFF. The CDR3 DNA follows: TGTGCCAGCAGTGAATATGACAGGGGGGGATCGGAGCGTGCTTTCTTT.

The chain links TRBV27 to TRBJ1-4; D is ambiguous. Germline V gives CDR1 MNHEY, CDR2 SMNVEV (reference sequence). Deletions cut 0 bases from V and 8 bases from J, with 13 bases between. The CDR3 spans 15 residues. This chain's CDR3 is CASSLSLGEEEKLFF. In nucleotides, the CDR3 is TGTGCCAGCAGTTTATCGCTCGGAGAGGAGGAAAAACTGTTTTTT.

The V and J genes are TRBV29-1 and TRBJ2-1, with 10 bases matching TRBD2. The length of the CDR3 is 13 residues. CDR1 SQVTM and CDR2 ANQGSEA come from the germline V gene. Trimming took 6 bases from V and 8 from J; bases not matched to a gene: 7. The CDR3 region has the DNA TGCAGCGTACCTAGCGGGAGCCCCCATGAGCAGTTCTTC. It is translated as CSVPSGSPHEQFF.

The DNA of the CDR3 is TGTGCCAGCAGCGTAGGACTCTACGAGCAGTACTTC. This encodes CASSVGLYEQYF. This chain joins TRBV11-3 and TRBJ2-7, with D possibly being TRBD2 (5 bases). The CDR3 is 12 residues long. V gave up 5 bases and J gave up 3 bases, with 8 bases separating them. Germline lookup yields CDR1 SGHNT and CDR2 YENEEA.

This clone occurred once. This sequence joins TRBV30 and TRBJ2-3, with 13 nucleotides matching TRBD2. Losses at the gene ends were 4 bases for V and 2 bases for J; bases not matched to a gene: 3. Germline CDR1 reads GTSNPN; CDR2 reads SVGIG (reference sequence). The CDR3 extends over 15 amino acids. CDR3 nucleotides: TGTGCCTGGATGGGACTAGCGGGGATCACAGATACGCAGTATTTT. It yields the protein CAWMGLAGITDTQYF.

The chain combines TRBV30 with TRBJ2-7; 9 bases are shared with TRBD1. Per the germline V gene, CDR1 is GTSNPN and CDR2 is SVGIG (reference sequence). The junction had 9 bases not matched to a gene; V was cut back by 4 bases and J by 11 bases. The CDR3 loop spans 12 amino acids. CDR3 in DNA: TGTGCCTGGACCAGGGACAGGGCGAATAAGTACTTC. Protein sequence: CAWTRDRANKYF. Complete variable domain (other parts from reference TRBV30 and TRBJ2-7): SQTIHQWPATLVQPVGSPLSLECTVEGTSNPNLYWYRQAAGRGLQLLFYSVGIGQISSEVPQNLSASRPQDRQFILSSKKLLLSDSGFYLCAWTRDRANKYFGPGTRLTVT.

V is TRBV4-3 and J is TRBJ2-7; 12 bases line up with TRBD2. The CDR3 totals 16 residues. The V gene end was trimmed by 2 bases and the J gene end by 2 bases; junction bases not matched to a gene: 4. The germline V gene encodes CDR1 LGHNA and CDR2 YSLEER. CDR3 sequence: CASSQRLAGETYEQYF. The CDR3 nucleotides are TGCGCCAGCAGCCAAAGACTAGCGGGAGAAACCTACGAGCAGTACTTC.

This clone was recorded once. This chain links TRBV7-6 with TRBJ2-5; D is unresolved. This CDR3 comprises 12 residues. CDR1 SGHVS and CDR2 FNYEAQ come from the germline V gene. Trimming removed 2 bases at V and 4 bases at J, with 5 bases between. CDR3 coding DNA: TGTGCCAGCAGCTTATGGAGAGAGACCCAGTACTTC. As protein: CASSLWRETQYF.